This TCR beta chain derives from a study of blood T cell repertoires in COVID-19 (TCRdb year 2020). Background for the entire study: Samples from collaborators originated in the United States, Italy and Spain and spanned both the acute and convalescent phases of COVID-19. The samples were drawn from two sources: the first 160 participants of the ongoing ImmuneRACE study, and 1,000 to 1,500 subjects contributed by 6 global collaborators. The material from the prospective study consisted of cDNA or gDNA derived from T cells, B-cell-depleted T cells, or PBMCs. Where available, HLA class I and class II types were obtained from metadata supplied by the sample provider rather than from assay-based typing. Sample metadata almost always included a de-identified subject ID, COVID-19 status, age in years and sex. The repertoires were released in a freely available public database intended as a resource for research on the immune response to SARS-CoV-2. Subjects who had been exposed to COVID-19, were actively infected with it, or had recovered from it provided the deeply sampled blood TCRbeta repertoires that made up the dataset.

The study at large found these results: Clinical and demographic metadata were provided uncurated, with the amount varying by source and participant.

As for this clone: Its cognate antigen has yet to be identified. The record has no base qualities; no much larger clone is one base away.

The germline V gene supplies CDR1 SGDLS and CDR2 YYNGEE. V is cut by 2 bases and J by 3 bases, and the space between the germline ends is 11 bases. The cysteine opens and the phenylalanine closes a CDR3 of 14 amino acids. The entry retains the CDR3 DNA only, 42 bases that are in frame from base 1. TCRbeta CDR3 regions were amplified from genomic DNA using the immunoSEQ Assay, a bias-controlled multiplex PCR. As for the authors' bioinformatics: The number of nucleated cells in each sample was estimated from the amplification of reference gene primers within the assay. To quantify the absolute abundance of each unique TCRbeta CDR3 rearrangement, sequence reads were collapsed and filtered. For each sample, productive Simpson clonality was calculated as the square root of Simpson's diversity index over productive rearrangements. Imported from immuneACCESS, the table was reduced by TCRdb to in-frame sequences with V and J called. These copies leave out some clones; in studies compared against another copy, an unresolved V gene accounts for under half, and the cause of the remainder is not known. The DNA was the basis for D and trimming; V, J and clone size are from that table. The sample has under 350,000 clones on record, just under 90% of them singletons. The ten largest clones represent roughly 1.8% of the sample.

Enrolling through a virtual design, the prospective study's participants ranged in age from roughly 18 to 89 years and lived across some 23 United States geographic areas. Cohort assignment in the prospective study relied on participant-reported clinical history from a screening survey and a study questionnaire. Recovered participants in ImmuneRACE Cohort 3 were defined as having two consecutive negative NP/OP PCR tests, clearance from a healthcare professional, or resolution of symptoms. In the prospective study, mobile phlebotomists collected whole blood, serum and a nasopharyngeal or oropharyngeal swab from each participant. Participants in the prospective study had the option to provide additional blood draws and questionnaires over a 2-month period. Before DNA extraction, prospective study blood samples were shipped either frozen or at room temperature.

The chain is assembled from TRBV9 and TRBJ1-1, with a weak D call of TRBD1 (5 bases match). This clonotype was obtained from a woman in her sixties or seventies who had recovered from COVID-19. Source material: PBMCs or T cells enriched from blood (not recorded which). The DNA sequence is TGTGCCAGCAGCGTCACTCGGGGGGACACTGAAGCTTTCTTT. Translated, it reads CASSVTRGDTEAFF.